This T cell receptor beta chain was identified during a study of shared clonotypes between healthy human individuals. Losses at the gene ends were 5 bases for V and 6 bases for J; bases not matched to a gene: 6. The germline CDR1 and CDR2 sequences are MNHNS and SASEGT. The CDR3 consists of 15 residues. Clones were sequenced by immunoSEQ multiplex PCR, and TCRdb holds only the in-frame ones, with some missing. The table includes under 850,000 clones, roughly 92% detected once. Terminally differentiated effector memory CD45RA+ cells were excluded from the naive CD8 cells, which were CD45RO-negative and positively selected for CCR7.

This clonotype was obtained from a man aged 25 to 40 in good health. V and J are TRBV6-1 and TRBJ1-5; 11 nucleotides align to TRBD1. The sample consisted of naive CD8+ T cells sorted from blood. CDR3 loop: CASSRMDRGPQPQHF. DNA of the CDR3: TGTGCCAGCAGTAGAATGGACAGGGGGCCTCAGCCCCAGCATTTT.